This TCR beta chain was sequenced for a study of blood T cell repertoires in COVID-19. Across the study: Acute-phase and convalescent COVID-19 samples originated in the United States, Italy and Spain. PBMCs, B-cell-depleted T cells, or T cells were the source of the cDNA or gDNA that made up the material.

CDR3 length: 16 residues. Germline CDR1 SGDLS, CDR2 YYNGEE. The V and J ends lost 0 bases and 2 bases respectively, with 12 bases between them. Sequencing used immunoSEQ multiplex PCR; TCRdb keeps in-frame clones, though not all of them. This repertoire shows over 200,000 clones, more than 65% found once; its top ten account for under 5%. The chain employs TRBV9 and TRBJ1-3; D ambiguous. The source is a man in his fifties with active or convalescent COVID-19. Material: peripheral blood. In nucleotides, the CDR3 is TGTGCCAGCAGCGTAGCTCCCCCAGCGACTGGAAACACCATATATTTT. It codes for CASSVAPPATGNTIYF.